The following is a T cell receptor beta chain sequence with its context. The CDR3 sequence is 14 residues long. CDR1 and CDR2 from the germline V gene are SGHTS and YDEGEE. Trimming pared 0 bases from V and 3 bases from J, leaving 8 bases between. Repertoires were generated with immunoSEQ multiplex PCR, while TCRdb's copy carries only in-frame clones and drops some. The data contain some 41,000 clones, about nine tenths of them seen just once; the ten biggest clones take up over 0.45%. The sample belongs to a study of T cell changes during pregnancy in multiple sclerosis. V and J are TRBV5-8 and TRBJ2-3; D gene unclear. This sequence was found in a female donor in good health, enrolled as a control in a pregnancy study. Material: CD4+ T cells from peripheral blood mononuclear cells, obtained in the third trimester of pregnancy. The CDR3, as DNA: TGTGCCAGCAGCTTGGAGTCGCGAACAGATACGCAGTATTTT. Encoded protein: CASSLESRTDTQYF.